This is a list of T cell receptor beta chains from one sample in a study of blood T cell repertoires in COVID-19. TCRdb's table, derived via immunoSEQ multiplex PCR, lists solely in-frame clones and lacks some. The sample holds approximately 200,000 clones, roughly 80% seen once. Sequenced input: peripheral blood. These receptors all come from a woman under 40 who had recovered from COVID-19. The CDR3 runs from the conserved cysteine through the conserved F or W. Fields, in order: clone size, V gene, D gene, J gene, CDR3 protein, CDR3 DNA. The D gene is left open where the match is weak. Only some rows state a clone size, as once, few, many or a class for expanded clones.

abundance: few; v_gene: TRBV2; d_gene: NA; j_gene: TRBJ1-4; CDR3aa: CASSEAGGTPSTNEKLFF; CDR3nt: TGTGCCAGCAGTGAAGCAGGAGGGACCCCCTCAACTAATGAAAAACTGTTTTTT
abundance: NA; v_gene: TRBV5-1; d_gene: TRBD2; j_gene: TRBJ2-1; CDR3aa: CASTLRASGTNNEQFF; CDR3nt: TGCGCCAGCACCCTTCGGGCTAGCGGGACTAACAATGAGCAGTTCTTC
abundance: NA; v_gene: TRBV7-6; d_gene: NA; j_gene: TRBJ1-2; CDR3aa: CASSLYKADNGYTF; CDR3nt: TGTGCCAGCAGCTTATACAAGGCGGACAATGGCTACACCTTC
abundance: NA; v_gene: TRBV27; d_gene: TRBD2; j_gene: TRBJ2-7; CDR3aa: CASTPRASGIYEQYF; CDR3nt: TGTGCCAGCACCCCTCGGGCTAGCGGGATCTACGAGCAGTACTTC
abundance: NA; v_gene: TRBV10-3; d_gene: TRBD1; j_gene: TRBJ1-2; CDR3aa: CAISVQGAYYGYTF; CDR3nt: TGTGCCATCAGTGTCCAGGGGGCATACTATGGCTACACCTTC
abundance: NA; v_gene: TRBV28; d_gene: TRBD1; j_gene: TRBJ2-2; CDR3aa: CASSSGQGYTGELFF; CDR3nt: TGTGCCAGCAGTTCCGGACAGGGATACACCGGGGAGCTGTTTTTT
abundance: NA; v_gene: TRBV19; d_gene: NA; j_gene: TRBJ1-6; CDR3aa: CASSLRQGSQTYNSPLHF; CDR3nt: TGTGCCAGTAGTCTCCGGCAGGGGTCTCAAACTTATAATTCACCCCTCCACTTT
abundance: NA; v_gene: TRBV5-3; d_gene: NA; j_gene: TRBJ1-5; CDR3aa: CARSRREYNQPQHF; CDR3nt: TGTGCCAGAAGCCGTCGGGAGTACAATCAGCCCCAGCATTTT
abundance: NA; v_gene: TRBV9; d_gene: NA; j_gene: TRBJ2-3; CDR3aa: CASSPEGTDTQYF; CDR3nt: TGTGCCAGCAGCCCGGAGGGAACAGATACGCAGTATTTT
abundance: NA; v_gene: TRBV5-1; d_gene: NA; j_gene: TRBJ1-1; CDR3aa: CASRGQNTEAFF; CDR3nt: TGCGCCAGCAGGGGGCAGAACACTGAAGCTTTCTTT
abundance: NA; v_gene: TRBV3-1/TRBV3-2; d_gene: NA; j_gene: TRBJ2-7; CDR3aa: CASSPRLALSYEQYF; CDR3nt: TGTGCCAGCAGCCCTCGGCTAGCGCTTTCCTACGAGCAGTACTTC
abundance: few; v_gene: TRBV30; d_gene: NA; j_gene: TRBJ1-2; CDR3aa: CAWNTRDRHNYGYTF; CDR3nt: TGTGCCTGGAACACCCGAGACAGGCACAACTATGGCTACACCTTC
abundance: NA; v_gene: TRBV10-1; d_gene: TRBD1; j_gene: TRBJ2-1; CDR3aa: CASSRDRESKQFF; CDR3nt: TGCGCCAGCAGTCGGGACAGGGAATCCAAGCAGTTCTTC
abundance: NA; v_gene: TRBV28; d_gene: TRBD1; j_gene: TRBJ2-5; CDR3aa: CASSFLGQETQYF; CDR3nt: TGTGCCAGCAGTTTTTTGGGACAGGAGACCCAGTACTTC
abundance: once; v_gene: TRBV5-1; d_gene: TRBD1; j_gene: TRBJ1-2; CDR3aa: CASSTGQEAGYTF; CDR3nt: TGCGCCAGCAGCACGGGACAGGAGGCTGGCTACACCTTC
abundance: NA; v_gene: TRBV2; d_gene: NA; j_gene: TRBJ1-2; CDR3aa: CASSESGLGGYTF; CDR3nt: TGTGCCAGCAGTGAATCTGGGCTGGGCGGCTACACCTTC
abundance: NA; v_gene: TRBV6-6; d_gene: NA; j_gene: TRBJ1-2; CDR3aa: CASTPQGPYGYTF; CDR3nt: TGTGCCAGCACTCCACAGGGCCCCTATGGCTACACCTTC
abundance: NA; v_gene: TRBV6-1; d_gene: TRBD2; j_gene: TRBJ2-7; CDR3aa: CASRAGTSDYEQYF; CDR3nt: TGTGCCAGCAGAGCCGGGACTAGCGACTACGAGCAGTACTTC
abundance: NA; v_gene: TRBV5-1; d_gene: TRBD1; j_gene: TRBJ2-7; CDR3aa: CASSFPPEQGNYEQYF; CDR3nt: TGCGCCAGCAGCTTTCCCCCCGAACAGGGGAACTACGAGCAGTACTTC
abundance: NA; v_gene: TRBV9; d_gene: TRBD2; j_gene: TRBJ2-5; CDR3aa: CASSVVGTSGQETQYF; CDR3nt: TGTGCCAGCAGCGTAGTTGGGACTAGCGGTCAAGAGACCCAGTACTTC
abundance: once; v_gene: TRBV28; d_gene: TRBD2; j_gene: TRBJ2-5; CDR3aa: CASSFGGTSGRWVETQYF; CDR3nt: TGTGCCAGCAGTTTCGGCGGGACTAGCGGGAGATGGGTAGAGACCCAGTACTTC
abundance: many; v_gene: TRBV12-3/TRBV12-4; d_gene: NA; j_gene: TRBJ1-2; CDR3aa: CASSFSGGGYTF; CDR3nt: TGTGCCAGCAGTTTTAGCGGCGGGGGCTACACCTTC
abundance: NA; v_gene: TRBV2; d_gene: TRBD1; j_gene: TRBJ2-7; CDR3aa: CASMADRTSEQYF; CDR3nt: TGTGCCAGCATGGCGGACAGGACGTCCGAGCAGTACTTC
abundance: few; v_gene: TRBV3-1/TRBV3-2; d_gene: TRBD2; j_gene: TRBJ2-1; CDR3aa: CASSYNLADSYNEQFF; CDR3nt: TGTGCCAGCAGCTATAACCTAGCGGATTCCTACAATGAGCAGTTCTTC
abundance: few; v_gene: TRBV9; d_gene: NA; j_gene: TRBJ1-1; CDR3aa: CASSVEGVVRSEAFF; CDR3nt: TGTGCCAGCAGCGTAGAGGGGGTAGTGCGCTCTGAAGCTTTCTTT
abundance: NA; v_gene: TRBV24-1; d_gene: TRBD1; j_gene: TRBJ2-5; CDR3aa: CATSDERQGSVTQYF; CDR3nt: TGTGCCACCAGTGATGAGAGACAGGGAAGCGTGACCCAGTACTTC
abundance: few; v_gene: TRBV19; d_gene: TRBD1; j_gene: TRBJ1-2; CDR3aa: CASRPHWQGETYGYTF; CDR3nt: TGTGCCAGTCGGCCCCATTGGCAGGGGGAAACCTATGGCTACACCTTC
abundance: once; v_gene: TRBV5-1; d_gene: TRBD2; j_gene: TRBJ2-1; CDR3aa: CASSLEAGGSHEQFF; CDR3nt: TGCGCCAGCAGCTTGGAAGCGGGAGGGTCCCATGAGCAGTTCTTC
abundance: NA; v_gene: TRBV7-9; d_gene: TRBD1; j_gene: TRBJ2-7; CDR3aa: CASSLADEQGTIRYEQYF; CDR3nt: TGTGCCAGCAGCTTAGCGGATGAACAGGGGACCATCCGATACGAGCAGTACTTC
abundance: NA; v_gene: TRBV4-2; d_gene: NA; j_gene: TRBJ1-1; CDR3aa: CASSQENSGPEAFF; CDR3nt: TGTGCCAGCAGCCAAGAAAACAGTGGTCCTGAAGCTTTCTTT
abundance: NA; v_gene: TRBV7-2; d_gene: NA; j_gene: TRBJ2-2; CDR3aa: CASSFDTSGELFF; CDR3nt: TGTGCCAGCAGCTTTGATACTTCCGGGGAGCTGTTTTTT
abundance: few; v_gene: TRBV7-9; d_gene: TRBD1; j_gene: TRBJ2-7; CDR3aa: CASSFDRDEQYF; CDR3nt: TGTGCCAGCAGCTTTGACAGGGACGAGCAGTACTTC
abundance: NA; v_gene: TRBV2; d_gene: TRBD1; j_gene: TRBJ2-5; CDR3aa: CASSEDSKGAKTQYF; CDR3nt: TGTGCCAGCAGTGAAGATAGTAAGGGGGCGAAGACCCAGTACTTC
abundance: NA; v_gene: TRBV5-1; d_gene: NA; j_gene: TRBJ2-6; CDR3aa: CASSLAGSPNYSGANVLTF; CDR3nt: TGCGCCAGCAGCTTGGCGGGGAGCCCCAATTACTCTGGGGCCAACGTCCTGACTTTC
abundance: few; v_gene: TRBV19; d_gene: TRBD1; j_gene: TRBJ1-5; CDR3aa: CASRPGQGANQPQHF; CDR3nt: TGTGCCAGTAGGCCGGGACAGGGGGCTAATCAGCCCCAGCATTTT
abundance: NA; v_gene: TRBV7-9; d_gene: NA; j_gene: TRBJ1-4; CDR3aa: CASSPRGDSFKLFF; CDR3nt: TGTGCCAGCAGCCCAAGGGGTGATTCTTTCAAACTGTTTTTT
abundance: NA; v_gene: TRBV28; d_gene: NA; j_gene: TRBJ2-3; CDR3aa: CASSSTLDTQYF; CDR3nt: TGTGCCAGCAGTTCGACACTAGATACGCAGTATTTT
abundance: NA; v_gene: TRBV11-2; d_gene: TRBD1; j_gene: TRBJ1-2; CDR3aa: CASSLSRTGGYGYTF; CDR3nt: TGTGCCAGCAGCCTCTCCAGGACAGGGGGCTATGGCTACACCTTC
abundance: NA; v_gene: TRBV5-1; d_gene: TRBD1; j_gene: TRBJ2-2; CDR3aa: CASSVQGMTGELFF; CDR3nt: TGCGCCAGCAGCGTACAGGGGATGACCGGGGAGCTGTTTTTT
abundance: NA; v_gene: TRBV5-6; d_gene: NA; j_gene: TRBJ1-6; CDR3aa: CASSFSRFLDSPLHF; CDR3nt: TGTGCCAGCAGCTTCAGCAGGTTCTTAGATTCACCCCTCCACTTT
abundance: NA; v_gene: TRBV6-5; d_gene: TRBD1; j_gene: TRBJ2-3; CDR3aa: CASRTGESDTQYF; CDR3nt: TGTGCCAGCAGGACAGGGGAATCAGATACGCAGTATTTT
abundance: NA; v_gene: TRBV24-1; d_gene: TRBD2; j_gene: TRBJ2-2; CDR3aa: CATSGGLAATGELFF; CDR3nt: TGTGCCACCAGTGGGGGACTAGCGGCCACCGGGGAGCTGTTTTTT
abundance: NA; v_gene: TRBV27; d_gene: TRBD1; j_gene: TRBJ1-4; CDR3aa: CASRKGQGVYEKLFF; CDR3nt: TGTGCCAGCAGAAAGGGACAGGGGGTCTATGAAAAACTGTTTTTT
abundance: NA; v_gene: TRBV5-1; d_gene: NA; j_gene: TRBJ1-2; CDR3aa: CASSLDRGDSYGYTF; CDR3nt: TGCGCCAGCAGCTTGGATCGGGGGGATAGCTATGGCTACACCTTC
abundance: NA; v_gene: TRBV29-1; d_gene: NA; j_gene: TRBJ2-1; CDR3aa: CSVDTSRYNEQFF; CDR3nt: TGCAGCGTTGATACTAGCAGATACAATGAGCAGTTCTTC
abundance: NA; v_gene: TRBV4-1; d_gene: TRBD1; j_gene: TRBJ1-1; CDR3aa: CASSQPWTGATEAFF; CDR3nt: TGCGCCAGCAGCCAACCTTGGACAGGGGCCACTGAAGCTTTCTTT
abundance: NA; v_gene: TRBV6-5; d_gene: TRBD2; j_gene: TRBJ2-7; CDR3aa: CATKPGLPSEQYF; CDR3nt: TGTGCCACCAAACCGGGACTACCCTCCGAGCAGTACTTC